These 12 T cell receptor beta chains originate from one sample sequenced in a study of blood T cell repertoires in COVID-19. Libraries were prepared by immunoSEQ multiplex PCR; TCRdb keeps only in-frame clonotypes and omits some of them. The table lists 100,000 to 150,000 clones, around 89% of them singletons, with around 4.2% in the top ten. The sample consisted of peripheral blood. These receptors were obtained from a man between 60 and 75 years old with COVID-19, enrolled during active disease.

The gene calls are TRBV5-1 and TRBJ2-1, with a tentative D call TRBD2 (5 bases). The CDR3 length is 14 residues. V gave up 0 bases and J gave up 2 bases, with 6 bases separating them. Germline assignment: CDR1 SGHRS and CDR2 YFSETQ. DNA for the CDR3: TGCGCCAGCAGCTTGGCCGGGACCTACAATGAGCAGTTCTTC. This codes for CASSLAGTYNEQFF. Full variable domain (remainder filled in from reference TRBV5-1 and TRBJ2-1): KAGVTQTPRYLIKTRGQQVTLSCSPISGHRSVSWYQQTPGQGLQFLFEYFSETQRNKGNFPGRFSGRQFSNSRSEMNVSTLELGDSALYLCASSLAGTYNEQFFGPGTRLTVL.

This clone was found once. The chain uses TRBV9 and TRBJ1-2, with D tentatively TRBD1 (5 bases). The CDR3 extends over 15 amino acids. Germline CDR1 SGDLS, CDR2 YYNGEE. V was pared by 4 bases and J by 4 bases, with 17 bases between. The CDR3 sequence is CASSSTGGMVYGYTF. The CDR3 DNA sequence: TGTGCCAGCAGCTCGACCGGGGGAATGGTCTATGGCTACACCTTC.

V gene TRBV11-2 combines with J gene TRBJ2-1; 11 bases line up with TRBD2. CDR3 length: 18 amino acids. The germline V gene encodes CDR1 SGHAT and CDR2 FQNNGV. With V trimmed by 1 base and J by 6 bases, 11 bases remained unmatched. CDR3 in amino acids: CASSLGGSGLAGGNEQFF. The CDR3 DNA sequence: TGTGCCAGCAGCTTAGGAGGGTCCGGGCTAGCGGGGGGCAATGAGCAGTTCTTC.

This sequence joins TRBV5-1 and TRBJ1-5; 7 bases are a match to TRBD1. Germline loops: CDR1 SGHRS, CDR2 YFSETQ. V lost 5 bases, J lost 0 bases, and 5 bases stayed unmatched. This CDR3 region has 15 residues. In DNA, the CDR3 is TGCGCCAGCAGACCGACAGGGAATAGCAATCAGCCCCAGCATTTT. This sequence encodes CASRPTGNSNQPQHF.

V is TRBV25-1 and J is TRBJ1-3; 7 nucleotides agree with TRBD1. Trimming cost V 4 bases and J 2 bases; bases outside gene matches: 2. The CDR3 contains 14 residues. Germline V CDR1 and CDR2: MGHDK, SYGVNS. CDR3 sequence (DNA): TGTGCCAGCAGTGGTACAGGGGCTGGAAACACCATATATTTT. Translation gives CASSGTGAGNTIYF.

The CDR3 sequence is CASSLSGGTGSYYGYTF. The CDR3 DNA follows: TGTGCCAGCAGCCTTTCGGGAGGTACAGGGTCCTACTATGGCTACACCTTC. The chain couples TRBV4-2 to TRBJ1-2; weak D call: TRBD1 (6 bases). This CDR3 contains 17 residues. The germline V gene encodes CDR1 LGHNA and CDR2 YNFKEQ. The germline V and J ends were trimmed by 4 bases and 3 bases, with 21 bases remaining between them.

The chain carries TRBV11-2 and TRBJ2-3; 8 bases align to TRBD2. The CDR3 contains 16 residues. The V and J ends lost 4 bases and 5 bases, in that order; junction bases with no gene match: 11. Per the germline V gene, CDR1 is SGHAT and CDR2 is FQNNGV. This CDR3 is CASSYNPGLVVDTQYF. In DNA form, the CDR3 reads TGTGCCAGCAGCTACAACCCGGGACTAGTCGTAGATACGCAGTATTTT.

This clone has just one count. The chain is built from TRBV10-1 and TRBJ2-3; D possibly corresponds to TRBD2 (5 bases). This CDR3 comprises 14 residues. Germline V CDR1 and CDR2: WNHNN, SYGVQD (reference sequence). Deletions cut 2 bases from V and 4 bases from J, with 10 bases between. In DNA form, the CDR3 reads TGCGCCAGCAGTGAGCCCCGCGGGTCAGATACGCAGTATTTT. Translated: CASSEPRGSDTQYF.

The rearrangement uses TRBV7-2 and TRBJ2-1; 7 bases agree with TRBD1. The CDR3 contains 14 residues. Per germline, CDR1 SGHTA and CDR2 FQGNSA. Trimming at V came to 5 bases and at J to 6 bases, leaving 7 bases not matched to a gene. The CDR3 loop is CASSQDRVGNEQFF. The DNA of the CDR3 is TGTGCCAGCAGCCAAGACAGGGTTGGCAATGAGCAGTTCTTC.

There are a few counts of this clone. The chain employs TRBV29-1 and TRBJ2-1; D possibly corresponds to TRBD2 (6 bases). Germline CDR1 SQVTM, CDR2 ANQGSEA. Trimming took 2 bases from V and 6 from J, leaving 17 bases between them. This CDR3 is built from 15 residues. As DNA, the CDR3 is TGCAGCGTTGAACTACTTGTAGCGGCTCTCAATGAGCAGTTCTTC. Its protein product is CSVELLVAALNEQFF.

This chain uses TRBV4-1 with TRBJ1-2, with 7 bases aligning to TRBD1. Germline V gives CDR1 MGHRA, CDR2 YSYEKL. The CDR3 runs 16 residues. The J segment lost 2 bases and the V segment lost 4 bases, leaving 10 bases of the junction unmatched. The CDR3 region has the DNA TGCGCCAGCAGCCGCCTCATGGGGACAGAGAACTATGGCTACACCTTC. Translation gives CASSRLMGTENYGYTF.

The CDR3 DNA reads TGTGCCAGCGGCCCCCCAGGCAATCAGCCCCAGCATTTT. Its translation: CASGPPGNQPQHF. V gene TRBV27 combines with J gene TRBJ1-5, with D unclear. The V gene lost 8 bases and the J gene lost 2 bases, with 10 bases spanning the gap. This CDR3 contains 13 residues. CDR1 and CDR2 from the germline V gene are MNHEY and SMNVEV (reference sequence).